The clone carrying this T cell receptor beta chain was observed a single time. This record belongs to a study of blood T cell repertoires in COVID-19. Study-wide background: Whether acute or convalescent, the COVID-19 samples came from the United States, Italy and Spain. PBMCs, B-cell-depleted T cells, or T cells provided the cDNA or gDNA that made up the material.

This CDR3 has 14 residues. The germline gives CDR1 SGHRS, CDR2 YFSETQ. Trimming removed 3 bases at V and 2 bases at J, with 12 bases between. Per the original methods: Nucleated cell counts were estimated from reference gene primer amplification. Produced via immunoSEQ multiplex PCR; TCRdb's table is partial and in-frame only. That table furnishes V, J and clone size, whereas the DNA furnished D and trimming. This table has approximately 50,000 clones, roughly 85% appearing once. This rearrangement joins TRBV5-1 to TRBJ2-7; TRBD2 is a possible D gene (5 bases). This sequence originates from a man aged 55 to 69 with acute or convalescent COVID-19. The sequenced material came from peripheral blood. The CDR3 reads CASSSGTTAYEQYF. DNA for the CDR3: TGCGCCAGCAGCTCGGGAACCACGGCCTACGAGCAGTACTTC. Full variable domain (remainder filled in from reference TRBV5-1 and TRBJ2-7): KAGVTQTPRYLIKTRGQQVTLSCSPISGHRSVSWYQQTPGQGLQFLFEYFSETQRNKGNFPGRFSGRQFSNSRSEMNVSTLELGDSALYLCASSSGTTAYEQYFGPGTRLTVT.